Listed below are T cell receptor beta chains from one sample, sequenced in a study of T-cell reconstitution after alpha-beta-depleted transplantation in children. MiXCR was run by TCRdb on the PCR reads, yielding one entry per CDR3 protein. This sample has about 150,000 distinct CDR3 sequences, with about 8.8% found just once. The material sequenced was PBMCs, mostly from graft donor cells, taken 180 days after TCRalphabeta/CD19-depleted stem cell transplant. The receptor set was obtained from a female patient between 2 and 15 years old who had a stem cell transplant for congenital amegakaryocytic thrombocytopenia, so the T cells may come from the graft donor. Each CDR3 is given with its conserved first and last residue. D genes are given only for firm matches. Size values are once, few and many counts, or a class for expanded clones, and some rows have none.

V gene	clone size	D gene	J gene	CDR3 protein	CDR3 DNA
TRBV20-1	few	.	TRBJ1-5	CSARDPNRRNQPQHF	TGCAGTGCTAGAGATCCTAACAGGAGGAATCAGCCCCAGCATTTT
TRBV28	.	TRBD1	TRBJ1-4	CASSLGTGREKLFF	TGTGCCAGCAGTCTCGGGACAGGGCGTGAAAAACTGTTTTTT
TRBV12-3/TRBV12-4	.	.	TRBJ2-7	CASSLWIYEQYF	TGTGCCAGCAGTTTGTGGATTTACGAGCAGTACTTC
TRBV12-3/TRBV12-4	many	TRBD1	TRBJ2-5	CASIRTGGGETQYF	TGTGCCAGCATTCGGACAGGGGGCGGGGAGACCCAGTACTTC
TRBV2	many	TRBD1	TRBJ1-2	CASSTGTDGYTF	TGTGCCAGCAGTACCGGGACAGACGGCTACACCTTC
TRBV29-1	.	.	TRBJ2-3	CSVGTDTQYF	TGCAGCGTGGGCACAGATACGCAGTATTTT
TRBV7-8	many	TRBD1	TRBJ2-2	CASSLGTANTGELFF	TGTGCCAGCAGCCTGGGGACAGCTAACACCGGGGAGCTGTTTTTT
TRBV5-6	.	.	TRBJ1-2	CASSSSGPPYGYTF	TGTGCCAGCAGCTCCTCCGGGCCTCCCTATGGCTACACCTTC
TRBV28	.	.	TRBJ1-1	CASSFHGRYEAFF	TGTGCCAGCAGTTTCCATGGACGGTATGAAGCTTTCTTT
TRBV25-1	few	.	TRBJ1-1	CASSEGPSTEAFF	TGTGCCAGCAGTGAGGGCCCCTCCACTGAAGCTTTCTTT
TRBV9	many	.	TRBJ2-7	CASSSLRDSPRYEQYF	TGTGCCAGCAGCTCCTTACGGGACTCGCCCCGGTACGAGCAGTACTTC
TRBV7-2	many	TRBD2	TRBJ2-5	CASSATSGRAQETQYF	TGTGCCAGCAGCGCAACTAGCGGGAGGGCCCAAGAGACCCAGTACTTC
TRBV7-2	many	.	TRBJ2-7	CASSLVRTEQYF	TGTGCCAGCAGCTTAGTTCGTACGGAGCAGTACTTC
TRBV7-2	many	TRBD2	TRBJ2-3	CASSYGTSGGGTDTQYF	TGTGCCAGCAGCTACGGGACTAGCGGGGGTGGCACAGATACGCAGTATTTT
TRBV10-3	.	.	TRBJ1-1	CAISESVRPMNTEAFF	TGTGCCATCAGTGAGTCGGTCAGGCCTATGAACACTGAAGCTTTCTTT
TRBV6-5	.	.	TRBJ2-2	CASSSAYNRDACRSWASGELFF	TGTGCCAGCAGTTCCGCGTATAACCGGGACGCTTGTCGGTCTTGGGCCAGCGGGGAGCTGTTTTTT
TRBV12-3/TRBV12-4	many	TRBD1	TRBJ2-7	CASRTWDSYEQYF	TGTGCCAGCAGGACCTGGGACAGTTACGAGCAGTACTTC
TRBV7-2	many	TRBD2	TRBJ2-3	CASTRTSGSGGDTQYF	TGTGCCAGCACCCGGACTAGCGGGAGCGGGGGAGATACGCAGTATTTT
TRBV3-1	.	.	TRBJ2-5	CASCQDWAEKETQYF	TGTGCCTCCTGCCAAGATTGGGCAGAAAAAGAGACCCAGTACTTC
TRBV29-1	many	TRBD2	TRBJ2-2	CAGGEALTGELFF	TGCGCGGGAGGGGAGGCCCTCACCGGGGAGCTGTTTTTT
TRBV7-9	many	.	TRBJ2-1	CASQIHTDNEQFF	TGTGCCAGCCAGATACACACTGACAATGAGCAGTTCTTC
TRBV15	many	.	TRBJ2-5	CATSRDYIGGKYQETQYF	TGTGCCACCAGCAGAGATTATATCGGGGGAAAGTACCAAGAGACCCAGTACTTC
TRBV7-8	many	.	TRBJ2-1	CASSPRRLSSYNEQFF	TGTGCCAGCAGCCCGCGGAGGTTGAGCTCCTACAATGAGCAGTTCTTC
TRBV6-2/TRBV6-3	.	TRBD1	TRBJ2-5	CASSPGTVPNQYF	TGTGCCAGCAGTCCGGGGACAGTCCCGAACCAGTACTTC
TRBV20-1	many	TRBD1	TRBJ2-7	CSAARQGEDEQYF	TGCAGTGCCGCACGTCAGGGGGAAGACGAGCAGTACTTC
TRBV7-8	.	TRBD1	TRBJ1-2	CASSSRPRRGQGSYGYTF	TGTGCCAGCAGCTCCCGGCCGCGTAGGGGACAGGGATCCTATGGCTACACCTTC
TRBV7-9	.	TRBD2	TRBJ2-3	CASVFSGGTDTQYF	TGTGCCAGCGTCTTTAGCGGGGGCACAGATACGCAGTATTTT
TRBV10-3	many	.	TRBJ1-1	CAISDPMDEFPEAFF	TGTGCCATCAGTGACCCCATGGATGAGTTCCCTGAAGCTTTCTTT
TRBV20-1	many	.	TRBJ2-1	CSARGGTSANEQFF	TGCAGTGCTAGGGGCGGGACATCGGCCAATGAGCAGTTCTTC